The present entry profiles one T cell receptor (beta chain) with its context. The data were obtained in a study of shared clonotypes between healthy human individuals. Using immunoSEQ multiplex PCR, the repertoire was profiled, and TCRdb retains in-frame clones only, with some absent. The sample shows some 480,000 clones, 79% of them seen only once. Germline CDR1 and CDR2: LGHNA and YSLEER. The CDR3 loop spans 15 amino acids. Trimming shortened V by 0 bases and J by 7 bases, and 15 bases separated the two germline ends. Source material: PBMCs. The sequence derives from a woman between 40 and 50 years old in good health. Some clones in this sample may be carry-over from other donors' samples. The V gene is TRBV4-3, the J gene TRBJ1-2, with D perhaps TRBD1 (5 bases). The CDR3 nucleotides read TGCGCCAGCAGCCAAGATCCGGACAATCATTCTGGCTACACCTTC. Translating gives CASSQDPDNHSGYTF.